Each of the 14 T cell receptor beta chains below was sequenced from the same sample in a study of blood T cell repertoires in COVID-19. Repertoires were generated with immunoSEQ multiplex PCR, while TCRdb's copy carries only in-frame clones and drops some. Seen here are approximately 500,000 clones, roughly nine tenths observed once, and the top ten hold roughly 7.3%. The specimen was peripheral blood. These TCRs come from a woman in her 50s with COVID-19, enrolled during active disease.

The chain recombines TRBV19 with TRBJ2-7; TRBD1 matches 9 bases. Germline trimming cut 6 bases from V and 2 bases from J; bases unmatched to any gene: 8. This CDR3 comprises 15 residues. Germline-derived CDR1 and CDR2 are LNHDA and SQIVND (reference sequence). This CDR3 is CASSTGTGFPYEQYF. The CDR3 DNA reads TGTGCCAGTAGCACCGGGACAGGGTTCCCCTACGAGCAGTACTTC.

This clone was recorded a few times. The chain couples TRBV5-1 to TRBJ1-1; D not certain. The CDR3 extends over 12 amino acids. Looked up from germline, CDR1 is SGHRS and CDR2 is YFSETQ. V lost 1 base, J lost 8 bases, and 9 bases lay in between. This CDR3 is CASSLRGIEAFF. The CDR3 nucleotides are TGCGCCAGCAGCTTGAGAGGGATCGAAGCTTTCTTT.

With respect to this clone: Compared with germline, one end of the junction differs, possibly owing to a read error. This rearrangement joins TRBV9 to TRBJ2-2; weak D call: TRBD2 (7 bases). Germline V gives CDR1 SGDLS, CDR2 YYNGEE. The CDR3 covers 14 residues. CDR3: CASNVGGGPGELFF. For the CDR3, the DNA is TGTGCCAGCAACGTAGGGGGGGGCCCCGGGGAGCTGTTTTTT.

CDR3 in amino acids: CASSPRGSTDTQYF. The CDR3 region has the DNA TGTGCCAGCAGCCCGCGGGGGAGCACAGATACGCAGTATTTT. The rearrangement uses TRBV7-8 and TRBJ2-3; 7 bases line up with TRBD2. CDR3 length: 14 amino acids. Germline CDR1 and CDR2: SGHVS and FQNEAQ. V dropped 5 bases and J dropped 0; count of bases not matched to a gene: 2.

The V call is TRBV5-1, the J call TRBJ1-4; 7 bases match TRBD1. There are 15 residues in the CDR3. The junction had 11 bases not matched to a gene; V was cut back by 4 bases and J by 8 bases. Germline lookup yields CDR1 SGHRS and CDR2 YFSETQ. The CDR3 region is CASSVRQGPWEKLFF. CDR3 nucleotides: TGCGCCAGCAGCGTACGACAGGGCCCGTGGGAAAAACTGTTTTTT.

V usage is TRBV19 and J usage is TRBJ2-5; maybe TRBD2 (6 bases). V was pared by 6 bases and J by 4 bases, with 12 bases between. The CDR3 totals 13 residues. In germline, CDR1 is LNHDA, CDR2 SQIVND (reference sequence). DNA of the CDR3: TGTGCCAGTAGCCCCGGGAGACGAGAGACCCAGTACTTC. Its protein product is CASSPGRRETQYF.

The CDR3 loop is CSVEPGLTEAFF. The CDR3 DNA sequence: TGCAGCGTTGAGCCGGGTTTGACTGAAGCTTTCTTT. The V call is TRBV29-1, the J call TRBJ1-1, with unresolved D. V gave up 3 bases and J gave up 5 bases, with 10 bases separating them. CDR1 is SQVTM, CDR2 ANQGSEA, per germline. CDR3 length: 12 residues. Full variable domain (missing parts from reference TRBV29-1 and TRBJ1-1): SAVISQKPSRDICQRGTSLTIQCQVDSQVTMMFWYRQQPGQSLTLIATANQGSEATYESGFVIDKFPISRPNLTFSTLTVSNMSPEDSSIYLCSVEPGLTEAFFGQGTRLTVV.

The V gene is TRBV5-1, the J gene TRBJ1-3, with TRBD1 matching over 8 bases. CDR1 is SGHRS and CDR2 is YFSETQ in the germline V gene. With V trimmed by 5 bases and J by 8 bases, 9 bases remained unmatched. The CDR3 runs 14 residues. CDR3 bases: TGCGCCAGCAGGTTAGGACAGGGACCGGACACCATATATTTT. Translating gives CASRLGQGPDTIYF.

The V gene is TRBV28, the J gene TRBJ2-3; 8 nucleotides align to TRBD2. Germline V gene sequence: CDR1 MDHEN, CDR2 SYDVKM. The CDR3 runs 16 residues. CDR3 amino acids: CAIPGGRGRPTDTQYF. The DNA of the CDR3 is TGTGCAATTCCGGGAGGGCGGGGGCGACCGACAGATACGCAGTATTTT.

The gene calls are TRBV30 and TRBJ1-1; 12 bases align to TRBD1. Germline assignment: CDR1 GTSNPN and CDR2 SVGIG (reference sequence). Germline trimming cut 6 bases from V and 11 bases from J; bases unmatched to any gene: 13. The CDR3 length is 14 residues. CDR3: CACVRDRGLARAFF. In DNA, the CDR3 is TGTGCCTGTGTCCGGGACAGGGGGCTGGCAAGGGCTTTCTTT.

The CDR3 loop is CASRESTDTEAFF. As DNA, the CDR3 is TGCGCCAGCAGGGAATCGACAGACACTGAAGCTTTCTTT. V and J are TRBV10-2 and TRBJ1-1; tentatively, D is TRBD1 (5 bases). The germline CDR1 and CDR2 sequences are WSHSY and SAAADI. The CDR3 is 13 residues long. V was clipped by 6 bases and J by 3 bases, with 11 bases between them.

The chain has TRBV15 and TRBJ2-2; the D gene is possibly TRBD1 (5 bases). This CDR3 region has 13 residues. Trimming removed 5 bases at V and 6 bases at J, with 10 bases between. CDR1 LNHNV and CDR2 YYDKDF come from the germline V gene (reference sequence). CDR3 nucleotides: TGTGCCACCAGCTTCCAGGGTTCCGGGGAGCTGTTTTTT. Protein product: CATSFQGSGELFF.

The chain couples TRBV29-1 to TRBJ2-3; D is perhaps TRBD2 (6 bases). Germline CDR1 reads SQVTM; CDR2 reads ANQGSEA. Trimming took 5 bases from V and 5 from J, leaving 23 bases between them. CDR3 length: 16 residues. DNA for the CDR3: TGCAGCGTTCTCCTGCGGCTAGCGAAGAAGGGAGATACGCAGTATTTT. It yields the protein CSVLLRLAKKGDTQYF.

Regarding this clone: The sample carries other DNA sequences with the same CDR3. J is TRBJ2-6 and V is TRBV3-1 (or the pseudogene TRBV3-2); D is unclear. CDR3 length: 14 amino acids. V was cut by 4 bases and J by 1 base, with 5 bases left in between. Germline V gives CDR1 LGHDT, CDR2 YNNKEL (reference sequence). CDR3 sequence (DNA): TGTGCCAGCAGCCTACTTTCTGGGGCCAACGTCCTGACTTTC. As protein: CASSLLSGANVLTF.